This T cell receptor beta chain originates from a study of CD8 T cells in Susac syndrome. Random hexamers were used to reverse transcribe an amount of about 0.5 to 1 ug RNA. TCRdb passed the immunoSEQ multiplex PCR reads through MiXCR, listing each CDR3 protein once. The repertoire has about 18,000 distinct CDR3 sequences, 85% to 95% of them found once; the top ten carry 0.2% to 0.3%. As to this clonotype: Its target is not known.

J lost 6 bases, V lost 7 bases, and 3 bases had no gene match. CDR3 length: 13 amino acids. The germline V gene has CDR1 MNHEY and CDR2 SMNVEV (reference sequence). Findings of the study overall: The study conceded that relatively few individuals underwent its TCR sequencing and HLA analysis.

Healthy donors formed controls matched for age and sex. This chain links TRBV27 with TRBJ1-6, with 7 bases fitting TRBD1. This receptor was obtained from a human donor in good health. Material: CD8+ T cells from PBMCs. The CDR3 reads CASMGQLNSPLHF. The CDR3 DNA follows: TGTGCCAGCATGGGACAGCTTAATTCACCCCTCCACTTT.